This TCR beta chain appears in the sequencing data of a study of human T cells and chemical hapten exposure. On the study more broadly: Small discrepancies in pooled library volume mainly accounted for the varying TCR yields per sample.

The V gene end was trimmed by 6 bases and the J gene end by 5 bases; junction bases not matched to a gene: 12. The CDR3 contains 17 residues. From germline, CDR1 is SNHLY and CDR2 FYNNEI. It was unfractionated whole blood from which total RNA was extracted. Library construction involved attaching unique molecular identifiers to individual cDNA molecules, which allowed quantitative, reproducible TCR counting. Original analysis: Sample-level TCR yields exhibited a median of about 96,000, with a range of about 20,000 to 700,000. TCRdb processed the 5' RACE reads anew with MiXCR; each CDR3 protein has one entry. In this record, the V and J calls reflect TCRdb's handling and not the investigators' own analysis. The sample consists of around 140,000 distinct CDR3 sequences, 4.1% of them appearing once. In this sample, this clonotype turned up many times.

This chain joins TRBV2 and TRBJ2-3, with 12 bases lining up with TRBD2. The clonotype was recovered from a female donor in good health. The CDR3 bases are TGTGCCAGCAGGCGGGCTAGCGGGGGGGCAAGGCAAGATACGCAGTATTTT. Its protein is CASRRASGGARQDTQYF. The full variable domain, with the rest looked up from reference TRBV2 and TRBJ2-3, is EPEVTQTPSHQVTQMGQEVILRCVPISNHLYFYWYRQILGQKVEFLVSFYNNEISEKSEIFDDQFSVERPDGSNFTLKIRSTKLEDSAMYFCASRRASGGARQDTQYFGPGTRLTVL.